The 32 T cell receptor beta chains below all came from one sample that was sequenced in a study of human T cells and chemical hapten exposure. TCRdb used MiXCR to reprocess the RACE reads, holding one entry per CDR3 protein. The profile shows about 82,000 distinct CDR3 sequences, about an eighth of them singletons. Sample time point: patch test 3, about 24 weeks after DPC sensitization. Treatment described: therapeutic diphenylcyclopropenone sensitization with weekly scalp DPC. Material: whole blood, obtained in connection with sensitization to the hapten diphenylcyclopropenone (DPC). The receptors derive from a woman between 45 and 65 years old with alopecia areata. Some clones in this sample may be carry-over from other donors' samples.

J is TRBJ2-1 and V is TRBV20-1; D not certain. Germline CDR1 DFQATT, CDR2 SNEGSKA (reference sequence). This CDR3 has 12 residues. Trimming cost V 5 bases and J 5 bases, with 10 bases left between them. CDR3 loop: CSASPSDNEQFF. The CDR3 DNA is TGCAGTGCTTCCCCGTCCGACAATGAGCAGTTCTTC.

This clonotype was observed many times. This chain links TRBV6-1 with TRBJ1-1; 10 nucleotides match TRBD1. Trimming at V came to 8 bases and at J to 11 bases, leaving 8 bases not matched to a gene. Germline CDR1 MNHNS, CDR2 SASEGT. This CDR3 spans 12 amino acids. Here the CDR3 DNA reads TGTGCCAGCGCAGACAGGGGGCGCGGGGCTTTCTTT. It translates to CASADRGRGAFF.

This chain joins TRBV5-4 and TRBJ2-2; 9 bases line up with TRBD1. CDR1 and CDR2 (germline): SGHNT, YYREEE (reference sequence). The CDR3 has 15 residues. J lost 5 bases, V lost 4 bases, and 6 bases had no gene match. CDR3 sequence (DNA): TGTGCCAGCAGCACGGACAGGGGTCAGACCGGGGAGCTGTTTTTT. Encoded protein: CASSTDRGQTGELFF.

This clonotype was observed many times. This sequence joins TRBV5-1 and TRBJ1-1; the match to TRBD1 covers 9 bases. Germline loops: CDR1 SGHRS, CDR2 YFSETQ. This CDR3 spans 16 amino acids. After removal of 4 bases from V and 3 bases from J, the junction contained 10 bases not matched to a gene. The CDR3 DNA is TGCGCCAGCAGCGTTGGGACAGGGTGGGGAGACACTGAAGCTTTCTTT. Translating gives CASSVGTGWGDTEAFF.

The sample holds a few counts of this clonotype. The chain joins TRBV10-3 to TRBJ2-3; the match to TRBD2 covers 7 bases. V gave up 10 bases and J gave up 1 base; unmatched junction bases: 2. The V gene's germline CDR1 is ENHRY and CDR2 SYGVKD. The CDR3 consists of 12 residues. In DNA form, the CDR3 reads TGTGCCACCCGGGGGGGCACAGATACGCAGTATTTT. Protein: CATRGGTDTQYF.

The V and J genes are TRBV11-2 and TRBJ2-1, with D possibly being TRBD1 (6 bases). Germline assignment: CDR1 SGHAT and CDR2 FQNNGV. The V and J ends lost 4 bases and 6 bases respectively, with 16 bases between them. CDR3 length: 15 residues. CDR3 in DNA: TGTGCCAGCAGCTCAACAGGGATTGTAAGCAATGAGCAGTTCTTC. It specifies CASSSTGIVSNEQFF.

This clonotype was found many times. The chain uses TRBV21-1 and TRBJ2-1; the table assigns TRBD1, which was not confirmed against the DNA. TRBV21-1 is tagged as a pseudogene. The CDR3 is 21 amino acids. The CDR3 sequence is CASSPRGRDRERREGGYEQFF. The CDR3 DNA is TGTGCCAGCAGCCCCCGGGGCCGGGACAGGGAGCGGCGGGAGGGAGGTTATGAGCAGTTCTTC.

This clonotype was found a few times. This chain joins TRBV5-8 and TRBJ2-3; D is perhaps TRBD1 (5 bases). The CDR3 covers 13 residues. Trimming removed 5 bases at V and 2 bases at J, with 9 bases between. Germline lookup yields CDR1 SGHTS and CDR2 YDEGEE. CDR3 sequence: CASRGRITDTQYF. In DNA, the CDR3 is TGTGCCAGCAGGGGGCGCATCACAGATACGCAGTATTTT.

This clonotype was observed a few times. J is TRBJ2-4 and V is TRBV5-1, with D perhaps matching TRBD1 (6 bases). From germline, CDR1 is SGHRS and CDR2 YFSETQ. Trimming pared 0 bases from V and 4 bases from J, leaving 8 bases between. The CDR3 has 14 amino acids. CDR3: CASSLGDRKNIQYF. As DNA, the CDR3 is TGCGCCAGCAGCTTGGGAGACAGGAAAAACATTCAGTACTTC.

The V call is TRBV19, the J call TRBJ2-3; 9 bases are shared with TRBD1. CDR1 is LNHDA, CDR2 SQIVND, per germline (reference sequence). The CDR3 runs 15 residues. The junction had 4 bases not matched to a gene; V was cut back by 3 bases and J by 3 bases. The CDR3 reads CASSMGGQGTDTQYF. CDR3 DNA sequence: TGTGCCAGTAGTATGGGAGGACAGGGGACAGATACGCAGTATTTT.

This clonotype turned up a few times. The V and J genes are TRBV7-3 and TRBJ1-5; D gene unclear. V was pared by 5 bases and J by 4 bases, with 12 bases between. This CDR3 comprises 14 residues. CDR1 is SGHTA and CDR2 is FQGTGA in the germline V gene. CDR3 residues: CASSPRLVNQPQHF. The DNA of the CDR3 is TGTGCCAGCAGCCCGCGACTCGTGAATCAGCCCCAGCATTTT.

This clonotype was seen repeatedly, ten times or more. The chain recombines TRBV2 with TRBJ1-2, with D possibly TRBD1 on 6 matching bases. Germline V gene data show CDR1 as SNHLY and CDR2 as FYNNEI. Trimming took off 4 bases at V and 6 bases at J, with 24 bases between the two ends. The CDR3 sequence is 17 residues long. CDR3 DNA: TGTGCCAGCAGTGGTAGCGGGGGGCTTCGGCTTATGGATGGCTACACCTTC. This sequence encodes CASSGSGGLRLMDGYTF.

A word on this clonotype: This sequence may be a read error, since a much larger clone differs from it by one base. The chain uses TRBV12-3 or TRBV12-4 and TRBJ2-7; possibly TRBD2 for D (5 bases). The CDR3 contains 15 residues. The chain's CDR3 is CASSILGLSSHEQYF. The CDR3 nucleotides are TGTGCCAGCTCCATCCTAGGACTGAGCTCCCACGAGCAGTACTTC.

This clonotype was detected a few times. The rearrangement uses TRBV12-3 or TRBV12-4 and TRBJ1-5, with D possibly TRBD1 on 5 matching bases. Trimming took off 4 bases at V and 7 bases at J, with 17 bases between the two ends. This CDR3 contains 15 residues. CDR3 loop: CASSSEGRVWQPQHF. CDR3 bases: TGTGCCAGCAGTTCGGAGGGGCGCGTATGGCAGCCCCAGCATTTT.

This clonotype was seen a handful of times. The CDR3 region is CSVPGTANTGELFF. The CDR3 DNA reads as TGCAGCGTTCCCGGGACAGCGAACACCGGGGAGCTGTTTTTT. The V and J genes are TRBV29-1 and TRBJ2-2; the match to TRBD1 covers 7 bases. This CDR3 region has 14 residues. CDR1 and CDR2 (germline): SQVTM, ANQGSEA. V shed 5 bases, J shed 0 bases, and the junction held 3 bases outside the gene matches.

This clonotype was found a few times. The chain combines TRBV5-1 with TRBJ2-3; 7 nucleotides line up with TRBD2. Unmatched junction bases numbered 9, after V lost 1 base and J lost 4 bases. The CDR3 spans 16 residues. Germline CDR1 SGHRS, CDR2 YFSETQ. The CDR3 reads CASSLPEGGPSDTQYF. As DNA, the CDR3 is TGCGCCAGCAGCTTGCCGGAGGGAGGGCCGTCAGATACGCAGTATTTT.

The rearrangement joins TRBV29-1 to TRBJ2-7; D not certain. Per the germline V gene, CDR1 is SQVTM and CDR2 is ANQGSEA. The CDR3 spans 12 residues. V was trimmed by 4 bases and J by 0 bases, leaving 7 bases between them. The CDR3: CSVASSSYEQYF. The CDR3 region has the DNA TGCAGCGTTGCGTCTAGCTCCTACGAGCAGTACTTC.

This clonotype was seen many times. The chain uses TRBV2 and TRBJ2-6, with D perhaps assigned TRBD1 or TRBD2 (5 bases each). Germline V gene sequence: CDR1 SNHLY, CDR2 FYNNEI. The CDR3 runs 15 residues. V was clipped by 6 bases and J by 3 bases, with 12 bases between them. The CDR3 DNA reads as TGTGCCAGCAGACTCGGGGCTGATGGGGCCAACGTCCTGACTTTC. It translates to CASRLGADGANVLTF.

This sequence joins TRBV7-9 and TRBJ1-2; TRBD1 agrees at 9 bases. The trim removed 1 base at V and 4 bases at J, leaving 7 bases unmatched. Germline V lookup: CDR1 SEHNR, CDR2 FQNEAQ (reference sequence). The CDR3 extends over 16 amino acids. CDR3 loop: CASSLGQGGDGYGYTF. CDR3 coding DNA: TGTGCCAGCAGCTTAGGACAGGGGGGAGACGGCTATGGCTACACCTTC.

The chain combines TRBV7-9 with TRBJ1-4, with a tentative D call TRBD1 (5 bases). Trimming took 3 bases from V and 5 from J, leaving 10 bases between them. There are 14 residues in the CDR3. Germline V lookup: CDR1 SEHNR, CDR2 FQNEAQ (reference sequence). CDR3: CASSLRQQNEKLFF. CDR3 in DNA: TGTGCCAGCAGCTTGAGACAGCAGAATGAAAAACTGTTTTTT.

The chain carries TRBV10-2 and TRBJ1-2; unclear D gene. The CDR3 has 12 residues. V was shortened by 4 bases and J by 2 bases, with 5 bases between the two germline ends. The germline V gene encodes CDR1 WSHSY and CDR2 SAAADI. This chain's CDR3 is CASSGENYGYTF. The CDR3 bases are TGCGCCAGCAGTGGGGAAAACTATGGCTACACCTTC.

The genes are TRBV29-1 and TRBJ1-1, with TRBD1 as a possible D gene (6 bases). The CDR3 covers 16 residues. Germline loops: CDR1 SQVTM, CDR2 ANQGSEA. Trimming stripped 6 bases from V and 2 bases from J, with 22 bases between. The CDR3 DNA is TGCAGCGTGACAGGTCCAGGGTCGGGTGACAACACTGAAGCTTTCTTT. Protein: CSVTGPGSGDNTEAFF.

This clonotype came up a few times. This sequence joins TRBV10-2 and TRBJ1-2; 7 bases align to TRBD1. Germline CDR1 and CDR2: WSHSY and SAAADI. This CDR3 contains 14 residues. The V segment lost 4 bases and the J segment 8 bases; nucleotides outside the gene matches: 10. The CDR3 sequence is CASSVEGIGGGYTF. CDR3 coding DNA: TGCGCCAGCAGTGTGGAGGGTATAGGGGGCGGCTACACCTTC.

This clonotype was recorded a few times. The chain carries TRBV15 and TRBJ2-7; the D gene is possibly TRBD1 (6 bases). Germline CDR1 LNHNV, CDR2 YYDKDF (reference sequence). Trimming removed 0 bases from V and 0 bases from J, with 9 bases in between. The length of the CDR3 is 15 residues. The CDR3, as DNA: TGTGCCACCAGCAGAGATCAGGGGAGCTCCTACGAGCAGTACTTC. Its translation: CATSRDQGSSYEQYF.

On this clonotype itself: Sequence at one end of the junction differs from germline and may be a read error. The chain recombines TRBV3-1 with TRBJ2-1; D is unclear. The CDR3 extends over 13 amino acids. The germline V gene has CDR1 LGHDT and CDR2 YNNKEL (reference sequence). The CDR3 DNA sequence: TGTGCCAGAAGCCAAGACCTTAACAATGAGCAGTTCTTC. It codes for CARSQDLNNEQFF.

At least ten counts were recorded for this clonotype. The chain recombines TRBV21-1 with TRBJ2-7; the DNA was not used to check the table's D call, TRBD1. TRBV21-1 is a pseudogene locus. CDR3 length: 16 amino acids. CDR3 sequence: CASSKDPRDRSYEQYF. The CDR3 bases are TGTGCCAGCAGCAAGGACCCCCGGGACAGGTCCTACGAGCAGTACTTC.

This clonotype has a count of ten or more. The CDR3 region is CASSLNEGRDSPLHF. The CDR3 DNA sequence: TGTGCCAGCAGCTTAAATGAAGGCCGCGATTCACCCCTCCACTTT. This sequence joins TRBV11-2 and TRBJ1-6; D gene uncertain. The V end lost 2 bases, the J end lost 8 bases, and 13 bases lay between the germline ends. Germline CDR1 is SGHAT and CDR2 is FQNNGV. CDR3 length equals 15 residues.

This chain connects TRBV29-1 to TRBJ2-1; 8 nucleotides line up with TRBD2. Germline loops: CDR1 SQVTM, CDR2 ANQGSEA. J lost 3 bases, V lost 6 bases, and 7 bases had no gene match. This CDR3 spans 14 amino acids. Here the CDR3 DNA reads TGCAGCGTGGGTAGCGGGATCTACTACAATGAGCAGTTCTTC. Its protein product is CSVGSGIYYNEQFF.

This clonotype was picked up a small number of times. This chain links TRBV19 with TRBJ2-1, with D tentatively TRBD2 (6 bases). The germline CDR1 and CDR2 sequences are LNHDA and SQIVND (reference sequence). This CDR3 spans 13 amino acids. V dropped 8 bases and J dropped 10 bases, with 18 bases sitting between them. In nucleotides, the CDR3 is TGTGCCAGTGGGGACTCCACGCCCTGGGAGCAGTTCTTC. Residues: CASGDSTPWEQFF.

In its sample, this clonotype was seen a few times. This chain joins TRBV19 and TRBJ2-2, with D hard to call. Germline values: CDR1 LNHDA, CDR2 SQIVND (reference sequence). The ends were cut back, 3 bases at V and 6 bases at J, with 17 bases in the middle. The CDR3 has 16 amino acids. Written as DNA, the CDR3 is TGTGCCAGTAGTATTTCCCTAGGTAGGGCCCCCGGGGAGCTGTTTTTT. It yields the protein CASSISLGRAPGELFF.

This chain uses TRBV19 with TRBJ2-3, with D hard to call. CDR3 size: 15 residues. The ends were cut back, 0 bases at V and 1 base at J, with 8 bases in the middle. Germline V CDR1 and CDR2: LNHDA, SQIVND (reference sequence). Here the CDR3 DNA reads TGTGCCAGTAGTATAGAGTGGACGCGCACAGATACGCAGTATTTT. Translated, it gives CASSIEWTRTDTQYF.

This clonotype was observed a handful of times. This CDR3 is CSASLGGLEPQHF. The CDR3 DNA reads TGCAGTGCTAGTCTTGGGGGACTTGAGCCCCAGCATTTT. The chain couples TRBV20-1 to TRBJ1-5, with D perhaps TRBD1 (5 bases). Trimming removed 3 bases from V and 8 bases from J, with 14 bases in between. The CDR3 spans 13 residues. Germline-derived CDR1 and CDR2 are DFQATT and SNEGSKA (reference sequence).